Listed here are 27 T cell receptor beta chains from one sample, sequenced in a study of T cells in Graves' hyperthyroidism and ophthalmopathy. The TCR beta CDR3 regions underwent amplification using RNA transcripts as the source. HTBI primers drove first-round RT-PCR of the TCR CDR3. MiXCR was run by TCRdb on the multiplex PCR reads, yielding one entry per CDR3 protein. The sample yields some 300,000 distinct CDR3 sequences, approximately 17% seen once. The sequenced material came from blood. These receptors were obtained from a man aged 30-40 years with Graves' hyperthyroidism.

This clonotype was detected only a few times. The chain joins TRBV12-3 or TRBV12-4 to TRBJ2-7, with D uncertain. The CDR3 totals 14 residues. The V end was cut by 6 bases, the J end by 3 bases, with 15 bases between. The CDR3 region has the DNA TGTGCCAGCAGCGTAAATGGGCCCAGCTACGAGCAGTACTTC. This encodes CASSVNGPSYEQYF.

The table lists this clonotype with many counts. The V call is TRBV28, the J call TRBJ2-7; maybe TRBD1 (6 bases). CDR1 and CDR2 from the germline V gene are MDHEN and SYDVKM. The CDR3 contains 14 residues. Between the trimmed V and J ends, which lost 3 bases and 1 base, there was a span of 10 bases. The CDR3 reads CASSFGTPSYEQYF. The CDR3 nucleotides read TGTGCCAGCAGTTTCGGGACACCTTCCTACGAGCAGTACTTC.

This clonotype is medium-sized within its sample. The V gene is TRBV6-1, the J gene TRBJ2-1, with TRBD2 identical over 7 bases. The germline CDR1 and CDR2 sequences are MNHNS and SASEGT. CDR3 length: 14 amino acids. With 5 bases clipped from V and 4 bases from J, the junction kept 5 bases outside the gene matches. CDR3 in amino acids: CASSRSGNYNEQFF. The CDR3 nucleotides read TGTGCCAGCAGTCGGAGCGGGAATTACAATGAGCAGTTCTTC.

This clonotype was observed a few times. The chain recombines TRBV7-8 with TRBJ1-4; D gene unclear. With 8 bases removed from V and 7 bases from J, the gap between germline ends came to 11 bases. CDR1 is SGHVS, CDR2 FQNEAQ, per germline. The CDR3 is made up of 12 amino acids. In DNA, the CDR3 is TGTGCCAGCTGTTTGTTGGGTGAAAAACTGTTTTTT. This codes for CASCLLGEKLFF.

This clonotype has at least ten counts. The rearrangement links TRBV5-1 to TRBJ2-7; 11 bases are a match to TRBD2. J gave up 5 bases and V 4 bases, and 11 bases lay outside the gene matches. Per germline, CDR1 SGHRS and CDR2 YFSETQ. CDR3 size: 16 residues. The CDR3 coding sequence is TGCGCCAGCAGCATTCCACTAGCGGGAGAGATCAACGAGCAGTACTTC. Translating gives CASSIPLAGEINEQYF.

This chain connects TRBV14 to TRBJ2-1, with D hard to call. This CDR3 is 14 amino acids long. V was cut by 4 bases and J by 6 bases, with 13 bases left in between. The germline CDR1 and CDR2 sequences are SGHDN and FVKESK. The CDR3 spells CASSLLRRPNEQFF. CDR3 nucleotides: TGTGCCAGCAGCCTTCTCCGCAGGCCCAATGAGCAGTTCTTC. Combining the CDR3 with reference TRBV14 and TRBJ2-1 gives the whole variable domain EAGVTQFPSHSVIEKGQTVTLRCDPISGHDNLYWYRRVMGKEIKFLLHFVKESKQDESGMPNNRFLAERTGGTYSTLKVQPAELEDSGVYFCASSLLRRPNEQFFGPGTRLTVL.

This clonotype was detected a few times. The CDR3 DNA reads TGCGCCAGCAGCCAGGGACTCCGAAACTACGAGCAGTACTTC. This encodes CASSQGLRNYEQYF. This chain connects TRBV5-1 to TRBJ2-7; D may be TRBD2 (6 bases). This CDR3 has 14 amino acids. CDR1 is SGHRS and CDR2 is YFSETQ in the germline V gene. V shed 4 bases and J shed 3 bases, with 14 bases lying between them.

The chain links TRBV7-9 to TRBJ2-2; D could derive from TRBD1 or TRBD2 (5 bases each). Trimming took 5 bases from V and 5 from J, leaving 15 bases between them. This CDR3 has 15 amino acids. Germline CDR1 reads SEHNR; CDR2 reads FQNEAQ (reference sequence). This chain's CDR3 is CASSPSQGETGELFF. As DNA, the CDR3 is TGTGCCAGCAGCCCAAGTCAGGGAGAAACCGGGGAGCTGTTTTTT.

This clonotype was counted many times. This rearrangement joins TRBV20-1 to TRBJ2-1, with TRBD2 matching over 9 bases. V gave up 6 bases and J gave up 9 bases; unmatched junction bases: 12. The CDR3 extends over 14 amino acids. Germline V gene lookup returns CDR1 DFQATT and CDR2 SNEGSKA (reference sequence). In DNA, the CDR3 is TGCAGTGCCATTAGCGGGAGTACAGGAAGTGAGCAGTTCTTC. The encoded protein is CSAISGSTGSEQFF.

The chain carries TRBV20-1 and TRBJ1-2; unclear D gene. Germline V CDR1 and CDR2: DFQATT, SNEGSKA (reference sequence). V was cut by 3 bases and J by 4 bases, with 12 bases left in between. This CDR3 spans 13 amino acids. CDR3 protein: CSASSGSGYGYTF. The DNA for the CDR3 is TGCAGTGCTAGTTCCGGGAGCGGCTATGGCTACACCTTC.

Many counts were recorded for this clonotype. This chain joins TRBV12-3 or TRBV12-4 and TRBJ1-5, with D possibly being TRBD1 (5 bases). Trimming removed 5 bases at V and 1 base at J, with 9 bases between. The CDR3 loop spans 14 amino acids. In DNA form, the CDR3 reads TGTGCCAGCAGTGGGGGGGACAGCAATCAGCCCCAGCATTTT. This sequence encodes CASSGGDSNQPQHF.

The chain recombines TRBV19 with TRBJ2-1, with 7 positions matching TRBD1. The length of the CDR3 is 13 residues. Germline V gene sequence: CDR1 LNHDA, CDR2 SQIVND (reference sequence). The V gene end was trimmed by 6 bases and the J gene end by 8 bases; junction bases not matched to a gene: 7. CDR3 coding DNA: TGTGCCAGTAGCTGGACAGGAACCGATGAGCAGTTCTTC. This encodes CASSWTGTDEQFF.

The V gene is TRBV7-9, the J gene TRBJ1-2, with a possible D match to TRBD1 (6 bases). CDR1 SEHNR and CDR2 FQNEAQ come from the germline V gene (reference sequence). This CDR3 comprises 15 residues. Trimming took off 5 bases at V and 4 bases at J, with 17 bases between the two ends. CDR3 amino acids: CASSAGATWGYGYTF. CDR3 in DNA: TGTGCCAGCAGCGCGGGGGCCACCTGGGGCTATGGCTACACCTTC.

The chain links TRBV7-9 to TRBJ2-3; D unresolved. Germline V gene sequence: CDR1 SEHNR, CDR2 FQNEAQ (reference sequence). V dropped 5 bases and J dropped 3 bases, with 15 bases sitting between them. The length of the CDR3 is 15 residues. The CDR3 loop is CASSTTPTGTDTQYF. DNA for the CDR3: TGTGCCAGCAGCACGACCCCGACCGGTACAGATACGCAGTATTTT.

In its sample, this clonotype was seen many times. The chain is built from TRBV28 and TRBJ1-1; no clear D. The CDR3 has 12 residues. Trimming cost V 7 bases and J 5 bases, with 11 bases left between them. Germline CDR1 is MDHEN and CDR2 is SYDVKM. The chain's CDR3 is CASTQSATEAFF. CDR3 in DNA: TGTGCCAGCACCCAATCGGCGACTGAAGCTTTCTTT. Supplemented by reference TRBV28 and TRBJ1-1, the full variable domain reads DVKVTQSSRYLVKRTGEKVFLECVQDMDHENMFWYRQDPGLGLRLIYFSYDVKMKEKGDIPEGYSVSREKKERFSLILESASTNQTSMYLCASTQSATEAFFGQGTRLTVV.

This clonotype was seen many times. This chain links TRBV5-8 with TRBJ2-5; D is possibly TRBD2 (6 bases). V was trimmed by 1 base and J by 1 base, leaving 8 bases between them. The CDR3 contains 14 residues. Looked up from germline, CDR1 is SGHTS and CDR2 is YDEGEE. The chain's CDR3 is CASSLIGGQETQYF. The CDR3 DNA sequence: TGTGCCAGCAGCTTGATCGGGGGCCAAGAGACCCAGTACTTC. Full variable domain (rest looked up from reference TRBV5-8 and TRBJ2-5): EAGVTQSPTHLIKTRGQQATLRCSPISGHTSVYWYQQALGLGLQFLLWYDEGEERNRGNFPPRFSGRQFPNYSSELNVNALELEDSALYLCASSLIGGQETQYFGPGTRLLVL.

This clonotype turned up a few times. The V and J genes are TRBV24-1 and TRBJ1-4; maybe TRBD1 (6 bases). The CDR3 is 15 residues long. Deletions cut 8 bases from V and 7 bases from J, with 19 bases between. Germline V gene data show CDR1 as KGHDR and CDR2 as SFDVKD. CDR3 in DNA: TGTGCCACCATCCCAATAGGGGGTATTCGTGAAAAACTGTTTTTT. This sequence encodes CATIPIGGIREKLFF.

This clonotype has ten or more counts. The chain links TRBV12-3 or TRBV12-4 to TRBJ2-7; perhaps D is TRBD1 or TRBD2 (5 bases each). The CDR3 covers 14 residues. The V end lost 4 bases, the J end lost 2 bases, and 12 bases lay between the germline ends. CDR3: CASSSSGATYEQYF. The CDR3 DNA reads TGTGCCAGCAGTTCCTCCGGGGCTACCTACGAGCAGTACTTC.

This clonotype has ten or more counts. This rearrangement joins TRBV12-3 or TRBV12-4 to TRBJ2-7; D not resolved. The CDR3 has 14 residues. Trimming took 2 bases from V and 1 from J, leaving 9 bases between them. CDR3 bases: TGTGCCAGCAGTTTATCCGGGTTTTCCTACGAGCAGTACTTC. Translating gives CASSLSGFSYEQYF.

This clonotype appeared many times. The V gene is TRBV7-9, the J gene TRBJ2-5; 8 nucleotides agree with TRBD1. CDR3 length: 16 amino acids. Germline CDR1 SEHNR, CDR2 FQNEAQ (reference sequence). Trimming removed 4 bases from V and 5 bases from J; junction bases left unmatched: 12. CDR3 sequence reads: CASSSLGQGAPETQYF. The CDR3 nucleotides are TGTGCCAGCAGCTCCCTTGGACAGGGTGCCCCGGAGACCCAGTACTTC.

This clonotype appeared a few times. The V call is TRBV27, the J call TRBJ2-1, with D perhaps given as TRBD1 or TRBD2 (5 bases each). In germline, CDR1 is MNHEY, CDR2 SMNVEV (reference sequence). The CDR3 covers 18 residues. The germline V and J ends were trimmed by 6 bases and 2 bases, with 23 bases remaining between them. The CDR3 bases are TGTGCCAGCAGCCCGGGCTGGGACCAAGCGACCCCCTACAATGAGCAGTTCTTC. Translating gives CASSPGWDQATPYNEQFF.

This clonotype was counted a single time. The CDR3 DNA sequence: TGTGCCAGCAGCGGACAGCCGGGGGAGCAGTACTTC. Translation: CASSGQPGEQYF. This chain joins TRBV9 and TRBJ2-7; either TRBD1 or TRBD2 may fit D (5 bases each). The CDR3 is 12 amino acids. The germline CDR1 and CDR2 sequences are SGDLS and YYNGEE. V lost 3 bases and J 7 bases, leaving 11 bases between the germline ends.

This clonotype was recorded many times. V and J are TRBV11-2 and TRBJ1-1; D is uncertain. Between the trimmed V and J ends, which lost 10 bases and 2 bases, there was a span of 17 bases. Germline CDR1 SGHAT, CDR2 FQNNGV. The CDR3 runs 14 residues. The CDR3 region has the DNA TGTGCCACCCGCGTTGGGGAACTAAACACTGAAGCTTTCTTT. Translated: CATRVGELNTEAFF.

This clonotype was counted ten times or more. The CDR3 nucleotides are TGTGCCAGCAGCTTAGATCGCGGATGGATGAGGGAGCAGTACTTC. Translating it yields CASSLDRGWMREQYF. J is TRBJ2-7 and V is TRBV11-2; no clear D gene. The germline V gene has CDR1 SGHAT and CDR2 FQNNGV. The V end lost 0 bases, the J end lost 7 bases, and 16 bases lay between the germline ends. The CDR3 is made up of 15 amino acids.

The gene calls are TRBV15 and TRBJ2-7, with 9 bases that match TRBD1. Trimming cost V 5 bases and J 2 bases; bases outside gene matches: 4. Germline V lookup: CDR1 LNHNV, CDR2 YYDKDF (reference sequence). CDR3 length equals 14 residues. The CDR3 loop is CATSGDRVPYEQYF. The CDR3 DNA reads as TGTGCCACCAGCGGGGACAGGGTCCCCTACGAGCAGTACTTC.

A note on this clonotype: One end of the junction varies from germline; a read error may be responsible. The chain uses TRBV11-2 and TRBJ1-3, with 7 bases that match TRBD1. Germline-derived CDR1 and CDR2 are SGHAT and FQNNGV. The CDR3 is 18 amino acids. The DNA of the CDR3 is TGTGCCAGCAGCTTAGCGGGGACAGTCGGCACCTCCGGAAAGACCATATATTTT. Its translation is CASSLAGTVGTSGKTIYF.

V gene TRBV2 combines with J gene TRBJ2-7; TRBD2 matches 11 bases. Germline V gene sequence: CDR1 SNHLY, CDR2 FYNNEI. V trimming: 6 bases; J trimming: 4 bases; junction bases outside the gene matches: 11. This CDR3 is built from 16 residues. CDR3 in amino acids: CASSLALAGVKYEQYF. CDR3 nucleotides: TGTGCCAGCAGCCTAGCACTAGCGGGAGTGAAATACGAGCAGTACTTC.